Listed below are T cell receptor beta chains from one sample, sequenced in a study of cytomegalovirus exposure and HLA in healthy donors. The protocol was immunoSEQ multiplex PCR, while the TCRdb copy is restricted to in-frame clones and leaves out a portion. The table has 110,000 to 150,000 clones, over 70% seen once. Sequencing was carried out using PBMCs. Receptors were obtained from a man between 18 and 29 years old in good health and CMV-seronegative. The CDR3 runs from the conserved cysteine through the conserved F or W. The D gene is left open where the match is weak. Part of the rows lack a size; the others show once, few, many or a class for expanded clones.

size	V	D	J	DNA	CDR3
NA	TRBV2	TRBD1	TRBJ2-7	TGTGCCAGCAGGCTGACAGGGCCCCCTTACGAGCAGTACTTC	CASRLTGPPYEQYF
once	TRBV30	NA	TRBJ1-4	TGTGCCTTAACAGGCCCAAATGAAAAACTGTTTTTT	CALTGPNEKLFF
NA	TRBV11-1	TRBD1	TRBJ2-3	TGTGCCAGCAGCTTCGGACAGGGGGCAGCAGATACGCAGTATTTT	CASSFGQGAADTQYF
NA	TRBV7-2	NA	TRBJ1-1	TGTGCCAGCAGCCCGGAGGGCCGGAACACTGAAGCTTTCTTT	CASSPEGRNTEAFF
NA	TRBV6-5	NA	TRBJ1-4	TGTGCCAGCAGTGATCAGATAGGAGTAGAAAAACTGTTTTTT	CASSDQIGVEKLFF
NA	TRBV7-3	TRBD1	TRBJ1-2	TGTGCCAGCAGCCCTCGTCCCGGGACAGGATCGAACGATGGCTACACCTTC	CASSPRPGTGSNDGYTF
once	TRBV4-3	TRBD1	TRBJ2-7	TGCGCCAGCAGCGTCGACAGGGGGACCTACGAGCAGTACTTC	CASSVDRGTYEQYF
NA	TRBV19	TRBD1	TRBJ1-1	TGTGCCAGTAGTTCGAGGGACAGGGGGCGAGTCTCGAACACTGAAGCTTTCTTT	CASSSRDRGRVSNTEAFF
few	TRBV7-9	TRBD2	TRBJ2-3	TGTGCCAGCAGCCCCCCCCGGGGATTAGCGGGGGGGGGCACAGATACGCAGTATTTT	CASSPPRGLAGGGTDTQYF
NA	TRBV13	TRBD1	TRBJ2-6	TGTGCCAGCAGTGGGACAGGGTCGGGGGCCAACGTCCTGACTTTC	CASSGTGSGANVLTF
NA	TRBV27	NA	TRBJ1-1	TGTGCCAGCAGTTTATCTTACATGAACACTGAAGCTTTCTTT	CASSLSYMNTEAFF
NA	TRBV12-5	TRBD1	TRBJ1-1	TGTGCTAGTGGTTTGGTACTTGGACAGGGGATGAACACTGAAGCTTTCTTT	CASGLVLGQGMNTEAFF
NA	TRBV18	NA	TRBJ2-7	TGTGCCAGCTCACGAGCAGGGCTACCCTCCTACGAGCAGTACTTC	CASSRAGLPSYEQYF
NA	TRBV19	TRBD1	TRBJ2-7	TGTGCCAGTAGTACGCAGGGGGTAGTATACGAGCAGTACTTC	CASSTQGVVYEQYF
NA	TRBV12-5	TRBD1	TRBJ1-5	TGTGCTAGTGGAAACCGGGACAGGGGGCGAATCAATCAGCCCCAGCATTTT	CASGNRDRGRINQPQHF
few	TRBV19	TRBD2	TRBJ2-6	TGTGCCAGTAGTATGGGGGGGTCCAACTCTGGGGCCAACGTCCTGACTTTC	CASSMGGSNSGANVLTF
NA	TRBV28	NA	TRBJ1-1	TGTGCCAGCAGTTCATCAGGGTACACTGAAGCTTTCTTT	CASSSSGYTEAFF
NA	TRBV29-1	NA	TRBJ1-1	TGCAGCGTTGTGAACAGGGTACGTTCCACACAAGCTTTCTTT	CSVVNRVRSTQAFF
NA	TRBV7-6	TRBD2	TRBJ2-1	TGTGCCAGCAGCTTAGTTAGCGGGGGTGGTAATGAGCAGTTCTTC	CASSLVSGGGNEQFF
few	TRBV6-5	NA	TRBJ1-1	TGTGCCAGCAGAGCTGGACCCTCGGGGACTGAAGCTTTCTTT	CASRAGPSGTEAFF
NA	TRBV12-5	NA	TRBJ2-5	TGTGCTAGTGGTTTGATTCCGACCGGGACGTGGAGGGCGACCCAGTACTTC	CASGLIPTGTWRATQYF
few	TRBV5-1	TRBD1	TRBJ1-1	TGCGCCAGCAGCCCGGCAGGGGGTTATACTGAAGCTTTCTTT	CASSPAGGYTEAFF
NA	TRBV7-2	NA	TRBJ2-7	TGTGCCAGCACCAATGACCCAGGCTACGAGCAGTACTTC	CASTNDPGYEQYF
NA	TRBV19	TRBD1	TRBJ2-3	TGTGCCAGTAGTGCAGGCCGACAGGGTACAGATACGCAGTATTTT	CASSAGRQGTDTQYF
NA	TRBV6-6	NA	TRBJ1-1	TGTGCCAGCAGCAGTGGGAACACTGAAGCTTTCTTT	CASSSGNTEAFF
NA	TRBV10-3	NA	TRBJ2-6	TGTGCCGCCGAAAGCCCCTCTGGGGCCAACGTCCTGACTTTC	CAAESPSGANVLTF
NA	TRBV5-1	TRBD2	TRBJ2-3	TGCGCCAGCAGCTTGCCATCGGGACTAGCGGCTAGCACAGATACGCAGTATTTT	CASSLPSGLAASTDTQYF
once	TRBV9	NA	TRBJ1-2	TGTGCCAGCAGCGTAGACCGCAGTTTAAACTATGGCTACACCTTC	CASSVDRSLNYGYTF
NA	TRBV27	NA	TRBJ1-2	TGTGCCAGCAGTTCACAGTGGGCCCAAGAAAGTAACTATGGCTACACCTTC	CASSSQWAQESNYGYTF
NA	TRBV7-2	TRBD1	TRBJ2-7	TGTGCCAGCAGCCCTGGGACAGGGCCATACTACGAGCAGTACTTC	CASSPGTGPYYEQYF
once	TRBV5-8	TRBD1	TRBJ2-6	TGTGCCAGCAGCACGGGACAGGGGGCTGGTGGGGCCAACGTCCTGACTTTC	CASSTGQGAGGANVLTF
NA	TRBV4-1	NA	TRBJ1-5	TGCGCCAGCAGCCAAGTCAGGATGGGCAATCAGCCCCAGCATTTT	CASSQVRMGNQPQHF
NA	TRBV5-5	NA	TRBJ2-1	TGTGCCAGCAGCTTGAAATTCGGCCAGCGCAATGAGCAGTTCTTC	CASSLKFGQRNEQFF
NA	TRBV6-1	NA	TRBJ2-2	TGTGCCAGCAGTGAAGGAGGGAGCCCCGGGGAGCTGTTTTTT	CASSEGGSPGELFF
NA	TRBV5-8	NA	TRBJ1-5	TGTGCCAGCAGCCCGGGAAGGGTGGGCAATCAGCCCCAGCATTTT	CASSPGRVGNQPQHF
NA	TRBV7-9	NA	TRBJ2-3	TGTGCCAGCAGCTTGTCCAGCGCCACTAGCACAGATACGCAGTATTTT	CASSLSSATSTDTQYF
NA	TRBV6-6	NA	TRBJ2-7	TGTGCCAGCAGTTACTCGTTGGAGGGTGCGGGCGAGCAGTACTTC	CASSYSLEGAGEQYF
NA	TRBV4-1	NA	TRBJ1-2	TGCGCCAGCAGCCAAGATCTTCTAGAGATTCCTAACTATGGCTACACCTTC	CASSQDLLEIPNYGYTF
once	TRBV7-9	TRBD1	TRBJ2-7	TGTGCCAGCAGCTTCCATGGACAGGGGGTGCTCTCCTACGAGCAGTACTTC	CASSFHGQGVLSYEQYF